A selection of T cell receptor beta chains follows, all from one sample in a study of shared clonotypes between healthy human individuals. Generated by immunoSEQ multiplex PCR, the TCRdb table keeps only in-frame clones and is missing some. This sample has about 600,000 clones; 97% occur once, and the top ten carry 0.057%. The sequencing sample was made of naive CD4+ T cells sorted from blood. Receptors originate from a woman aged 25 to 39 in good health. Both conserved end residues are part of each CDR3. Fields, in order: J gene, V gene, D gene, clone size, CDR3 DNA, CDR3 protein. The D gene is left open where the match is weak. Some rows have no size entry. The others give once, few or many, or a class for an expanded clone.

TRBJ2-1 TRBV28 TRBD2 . TGTGCCAGCAGTTCCCCGGGACTAGCGATTAACAATGAGCAGTTCTTC CASSSPGLAINNEQFF
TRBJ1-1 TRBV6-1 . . TGTGCCAGCAGCACAAGGGGTGAAGCTTTCTTT CASSTRGEAFF
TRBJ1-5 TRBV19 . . TGTGCCAGTAACCCCGGATCCACGATTAATCAGCCCCAGCATTTT CASNPGSTINQPQHF
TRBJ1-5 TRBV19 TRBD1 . TGTGCCAGTAACCCTAACCCGACAGGGCATCAGCCCCAGCATTTT CASNPNPTGHQPQHF
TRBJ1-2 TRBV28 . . TGTGCCAGCAGTTTAGTATTAGGGCCGCAGGGCCCCTCTTCGGGCACCTTC CASSLVLGPQGPSSGTF
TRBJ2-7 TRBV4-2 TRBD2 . TGTGCCAGCAGCCGGGACGTAGCGGGGTCTTCCTACGAGCAGTACTTC CASSRDVAGSSYEQYF
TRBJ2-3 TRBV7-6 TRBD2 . TGTGCCAGCAGCTTAGAGGTGGCGGGGGGGAGACCCAATACGCAGTATTTT CASSLEVAGGRPNTQYF
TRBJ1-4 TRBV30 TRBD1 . TGTGCCTACCTAGACAGGGGAAATGAAAAACTGTTTTTT CAYLDRGNEKLFF
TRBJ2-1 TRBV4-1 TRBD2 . TGCGCCAGCAGCCCACAAAGCGGGACCTACAATGAGCAGTTCTTC CASSPQSGTYNEQFF
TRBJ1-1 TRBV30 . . TGTGCCTGGAGCCCCGGACCGGAGAACACTGAAGCTTTCTTT CAWSPGPENTEAFF
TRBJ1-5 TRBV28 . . TGTGCCAGCAGTTTTCCCCCTCAGCCCCAGCATTTT CASSFPPQPQHF
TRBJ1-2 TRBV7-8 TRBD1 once TGTGCCAGCAGCTTCCAGGGACAGGCCTCTAACTATGGCTACACCTTC CASSFQGQASNYGYTF
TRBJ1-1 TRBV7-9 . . TGTGCCAGCAGCCGCGAATGGGATTCTGAAGCTTTCTTT CASSREWDSEAFF
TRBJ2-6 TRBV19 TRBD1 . TGTGCCAGTAGAAGAAGGACAGGGTCGGCCTCTGGGGCCAACGTCCTGACTTTC CASRRRTGSASGANVLTF